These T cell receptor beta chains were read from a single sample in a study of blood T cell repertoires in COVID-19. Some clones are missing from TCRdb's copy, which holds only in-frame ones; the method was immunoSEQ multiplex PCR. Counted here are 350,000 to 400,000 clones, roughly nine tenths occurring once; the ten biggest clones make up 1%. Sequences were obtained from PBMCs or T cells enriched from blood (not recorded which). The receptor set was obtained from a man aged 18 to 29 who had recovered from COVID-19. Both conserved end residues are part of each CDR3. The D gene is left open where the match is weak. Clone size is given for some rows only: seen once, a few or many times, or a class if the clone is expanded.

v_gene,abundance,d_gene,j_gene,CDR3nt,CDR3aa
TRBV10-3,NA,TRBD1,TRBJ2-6,TGTGCAACAGGGGTTACCGGGGCCAACGTCCTGACTTTC,CATGVTGANVLTF
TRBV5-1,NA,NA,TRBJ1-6,TGCGCCAGCAGCACGACAGGAGGCAACTCACCCCTCCACTTT,CASSTTGGNSPLHF
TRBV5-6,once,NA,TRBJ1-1,TGTGCCAGCAGCACCGTGCTCGACAGCCGGCGGATTGAAGCTTTCTTT,CASSTVLDSRRIEAFF
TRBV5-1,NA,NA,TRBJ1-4,TGCGCCAGCAGACCTACCGCCACGTCTGGTGAAAAACTGTTTTTT,CASRPTATSGEKLFF
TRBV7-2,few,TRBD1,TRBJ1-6,TGTGCCAGCAGCTTAGATGGGACAGTCTCACCCCTCCACTTT,CASSLDGTVSPLHF
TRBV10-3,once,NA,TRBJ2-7,TGTGCCATCAGTGCTCGCGTTTCGGGTACCGAGCAGTACTTC,CAISARVSGTEQYF
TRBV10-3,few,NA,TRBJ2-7,TGTGCCATCAGTGTGGAGACCTCCTACGAGCAGTACTTC,CAISVETSYEQYF
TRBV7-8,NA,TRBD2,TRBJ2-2,TGTGCCAGCAGCTTAGCGCAAACTAGCGGGTACAGGGGAGGACCCGGGGAGCTGTTTTTT,CASSLAQTSGYRGGPGELFF
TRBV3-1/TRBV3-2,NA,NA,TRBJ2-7,TGTGCCAGCAGCTCAAGCTTCTCTCCGAGCTACGAGCAGTACTTC,CASSSSFSPSYEQYF
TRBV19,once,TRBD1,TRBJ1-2,TGTGCCAGTAGTATGGGGACAGAGTTTAACTATGGCTACACCTTC,CASSMGTEFNYGYTF
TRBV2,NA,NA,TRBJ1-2,TGTGCCAGCAGTGAATCCCCCCTCCTGGAGGGCTACACCTTC,CASSESPLLEGYTF
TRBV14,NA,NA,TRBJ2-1,TGTGCCAGCAGCCAAATTCGGAATGAGCAGTTCTTC,CASSQIRNEQFF
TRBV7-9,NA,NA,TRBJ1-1,TGTGCCAGCAGCTTATCACTTGAAGCTTTCTTT,CASSLSLEAFF
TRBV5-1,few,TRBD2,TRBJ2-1,TGCGCCAGCAGCTCCTCTAGCGGGGGGACGTCCTACAATGAGCAGTTCTTC,CASSSSSGGTSYNEQFF